These 27 T cell receptor beta chains originate from one sample sequenced in a study of blood T cell repertoires in COVID-19. This table comes from immunoSEQ multiplex PCR, and its TCRdb copy is limited to in-frame clones, with some not included. Among 110,000 to 150,000 clones, around 89% were seen once, and the ten largest hold approximately 9.9%. Material: peripheral blood. These receptors originate from a woman over 75 with acute or convalescent COVID-19.

The CDR3 reads CASSDSAGWGGELFF. The DNA for the CDR3 is TGTGCCAGCAGTGATTCAGCGGGGTGGGGCGGGGAGCTGTTTTTT. The chain recombines TRBV2 with TRBJ2-2, with 7 bases that match TRBD2. The J segment lost 7 bases and the V segment lost 3 bases, leaving 8 bases of the junction unmatched. The germline gives CDR1 SNHLY, CDR2 FYNNEI. The CDR3 is 15 amino acids.

The V and J genes are TRBV7-9 and TRBJ1-2; perhaps TRBD1 as D (6 bases). This CDR3 region has 15 residues. The germline V and J ends were trimmed by 5 bases and 3 bases, with 16 bases remaining between them. The germline CDR1 and CDR2 sequences are SEHNR and FQNEAQ (reference sequence). CDR3 coding DNA: TGTGCCAGCAGCCCCGACGGGGGGGCGGACTATGGCTACACCTTC. Protein: CASSPDGGADYGYTF. Full variable domain (outside the CDR3, taken from reference TRBV7-9 and TRBJ1-2): DTGVSQNPRHKITKRGQNVTFRCDPISEHNRLYWYRQTLGQGPEFLTYFQNEAQLEKSRLLSDRFSAERPKGSFSTLEIQRTEQGDSAMYLCASSPDGGADYGYTFGSGTRLTVV.

This clone was seen a few times. V is TRBV7-2 and J is TRBJ1-6; weak D call: TRBD1 (5 bases). The germline V and J ends were trimmed by 4 bases and 14 bases, with 21 bases remaining between them. The germline V gene encodes CDR1 SGHTA and CDR2 FQGNSA. CDR3 length equals 15 residues. Written as DNA, the CDR3 is TGTGCCAGCAGCTCCGGCCCCGGGTCTGCCAGGGCCCTCCACTTT. It translates to CASSSGPGSARALHF.

This chain links TRBV7-2 with TRBJ2-4; 8 nucleotides match TRBD2. Germline V CDR1 and CDR2: SGHTA, FQGNSA. V lost 5 bases and J lost 2; bases outside the gene matches: 2. The CDR3 is 14 residues long. As DNA, the CDR3 is TGTGCCAGCAGCGGCGGGGGGACCAAAAACATTCAGTACTTC. Amino acids: CASSGGGTKNIQYF.

This clone was detected a few times. The V and J genes are TRBV6-2 or TRBV6-3 and TRBJ2-3, with D tentatively TRBD2 (5 bases). Trimming removed 0 bases at V and 0 bases at J, with 10 bases between. Germline assignment: CDR1 MNHEY and CDR2 SVGEGT. The length of the CDR3 is 16 residues. The DNA for the CDR3 is TGTGCCAGCAGTTACTCGCGGAGGACTAGCACAGATACGCAGTATTTT. Protein: CASSYSRRTSTDTQYF.

This chain uses TRBV5-4 with TRBJ1-1; D unclear. Trimming took 4 bases from V and 1 from J, leaving 8 bases between them. The CDR3 runs 13 residues. Germline loops: CDR1 SGHNT, CDR2 YYREEE (reference sequence). This CDR3 is CASSHAENTEAFF. The CDR3 DNA is TGTGCCAGCAGCCATGCGGAGAACACTGAAGCTTTCTTT.

This clone was counted a single time. This chain uses TRBV6-4 with TRBJ2-2; the match to TRBD1 covers 9 bases. The V gene's germline CDR1 is MRHNA and CDR2 SNTAGT. J was trimmed by 3 bases and V by 6 bases; bases with no gene match: 2. The CDR3 covers 14 residues. The CDR3 region has the DNA TGTGCCAGCAGCCGGGACAGGGACACCGGGGAGCTGTTTTTT. This translates into CASSRDRDTGELFF.

V usage is TRBV7-9 and J usage is TRBJ2-3; possibly TRBD1 for D (5 bases). The CDR3 runs 14 residues. The V and J ends lost 8 bases and 4 bases respectively, with 16 bases between them. CDR1 SEHNR and CDR2 FQNEAQ come from the germline V gene (reference sequence). In nucleotides, the CDR3 is TGTGCCAGCGGCGCGCAGGGCCGGGCAGATACGCAGTATTTT. Translated: CASGAQGRADTQYF.

In DNA, the CDR3 is TGTGCCAGCAGCCAAGATCTTGGCGGAAGAGGGGGTCAGCCCCAGCATTTT. Translating it yields CASSQDLGGRGGQPQHF. The rearrangement uses TRBV3-1 (or the pseudogene TRBV3-2) and TRBJ1-5; weak D call: TRBD1 (6 bases). The CDR3 runs to 17 residues. Germline assignment: CDR1 LGHDT and CDR2 YNNKEL (reference sequence). V lost 0 bases to trimming and J lost 6 bases, with 18 bases between them.

The chain joins TRBV2 to TRBJ1-5; D unclear. Germline assignment: CDR1 SNHLY and CDR2 FYNNEI. Deletions cut 3 bases from V and 0 bases from J, with 6 bases between. The CDR3 covers 14 residues. The CDR3 sequence: CASSDRYSNQPQHF. In DNA form, the CDR3 reads TGTGCCAGCAGTGACAGATATAGCAATCAGCCCCAGCATTTT.

This sequence joins TRBV5-4 and TRBJ2-3; TRBD1 matches at 7 bases. CDR1 is SGHNT, CDR2 YYREEE, per germline (reference sequence). The CDR3 sequence is 14 residues long. V gave up 0 bases and J gave up 5 bases; unmatched junction bases: 3. The CDR3 bases are TGTGCCAGCAGCTTGGGACAGGGCAAAGATACGCAGTATTTT. Protein product: CASSLGQGKDTQYF.

This chain connects TRBV12-3 or TRBV12-4 to TRBJ2-7, with D perhaps matching TRBD1 (5 bases). Trimming pared 5 bases from V and 12 bases from J, leaving 17 bases between. The CDR3 contains 12 residues. The DNA for the CDR3 is TGTGCCAGCAGTCTTGACACGTCACAGGCGTACTTC. Its protein is CASSLDTSQAYF.

The rearrangement joins TRBV7-2 to TRBJ2-1; 13 positions agree with TRBD2. Germline V gene sequence: CDR1 SGHTA, CDR2 FQGNSA. Germline trimming cut 2 bases from V and 4 bases from J; bases unmatched to any gene: 2. This CDR3 comprises 16 residues. CDR3 amino acids: CASSLTSGGGYNEQFF. In DNA form, the CDR3 reads TGTGCCAGCAGCTTAACTAGCGGGGGGGGTTACAATGAGCAGTTCTTC.

The rearrangement joins TRBV12-5 to TRBJ2-3, with 11 bases fitting TRBD2. The V gene end was trimmed by 4 bases and the J gene end by 11 bases; junction bases not matched to a gene: 2. Per germline, CDR1 LGHNT and CDR2 FRNRAP. The CDR3 spans 12 residues. The CDR3 spells CASGSLAGGQYF. The CDR3 nucleotides are TGTGCTAGTGGTTCTCTAGCGGGGGGGCAGTATTTT.

V gene TRBV7-6 combines with J gene TRBJ2-1; D gene unclear. The CDR3 sequence is 14 residues long. The germline CDR1 and CDR2 sequences are SGHVS and FNYEAQ. V was shortened by 6 bases and J by 0 bases, with 9 bases between the two germline ends. CDR3 residues: CASSYSSSYNEQFF. The CDR3 region has the DNA TGTGCCAGCAGTTATTCGAGCTCCTACAATGAGCAGTTCTTC.

This chain links TRBV4-1 with TRBJ2-1, with 14 bases matching TRBD2. CDR1 and CDR2 from the germline V gene are MGHRA and YSYEKL. J lost 0 bases, V lost 4 bases, and 11 bases had no gene match. The CDR3 consists of 20 residues. The CDR3 nucleotides are TGCGCCAGCAGCCCCCGGTCTGGGACTAGCGGGGGAAGCTCCTACAATGAGCAGTTCTTC. Its protein product is CASSPRSGTSGGSSYNEQFF.

V gene TRBV30 combines with J gene TRBJ2-7, with D tentatively TRBD1 (8 bases). The germline gives CDR1 GTSNPN, CDR2 SVGIG (reference sequence). V lost 0 bases, J lost 6 bases, and 12 bases lay in between. The CDR3 runs to 13 residues. The CDR3: CAWSVNRGGEQYF. The CDR3 nucleotides read TGTGCCTGGAGTGTTAACAGGGGGGGCGAGCAGTACTTC. Using reference TRBV30 and TRBJ2-7 for the parts outside the CDR3, the full variable domain is SQTIHQWPATLVQPVGSPLSLECTVEGTSNPNLYWYRQAAGRGLQLLFYSVGIGQISSEVPQNLSASRPQDRQFILSSKKLLLSDSGFYLCAWSVNRGGEQYFGPGTRLTVT.

The chain has TRBV2 and TRBJ2-3; TRBD1 matches 11 bases. The germline gives CDR1 SNHLY, CDR2 FYNNEI. V lost 1 base and J lost 4; bases outside the gene matches: 1. The CDR3 covers 15 residues. CDR3: CASSEVGQGADTQYF. The CDR3, as DNA: TGTGCCAGCAGTGAAGTGGGACAGGGGGCAGATACGCAGTATTTT.

The chain combines TRBV12-3 or TRBV12-4 with TRBJ1-5; D gene uncertain. The CDR3 loop spans 13 amino acids. V lost 1 base and J lost 6, with 7 bases in between. Here the CDR3 reads CASSLVRTQPQHF. The CDR3 nucleotides are TGTGCCAGCAGTTTAGTCAGAACTCAGCCCCAGCATTTT.

The gene calls are TRBV9 and TRBJ1-2; TRBD1 agrees at 9 bases. Germline V gives CDR1 SGDLS, CDR2 YYNGEE. V lost 2 bases to trimming and J lost 3 bases; unmatched junction nucleotides: 5. The CDR3 is 15 residues long. CDR3 protein: CASSVGTGWDYGYTF. The CDR3 nucleotides read TGTGCCAGCAGCGTTGGGACAGGGTGGGACTATGGCTACACCTTC.

This clone was found once. This sequence joins TRBV2 and TRBJ1-5, with TRBD1 matching over 9 bases. The CDR3 extends over 13 amino acids. Germline V gene data show CDR1 as SNHLY and CDR2 as FYNNEI. V was clipped by 7 bases and J by 7 bases; unmatched bases: 5. The chain's CDR3 is CASMGQGAQPQHF. Here the CDR3 DNA reads TGTGCCAGCATGGGACAGGGCGCACAGCCCCAGCATTTT.

The CDR3 is CATSPRNSNQPQHF. CDR3 in DNA: TGTGCCACCAGTCCCAGGAATAGCAATCAGCCCCAGCATTTT. V gene TRBV24-1 combines with J gene TRBJ1-5; D is ambiguous. Between the trimmed V and J ends, which lost 6 bases and 0 bases, there was a span of 8 bases. The CDR3 is made up of 14 amino acids. Looked up from germline, CDR1 is KGHDR and CDR2 is SFDVKD.

The V call is TRBV30, the J call TRBJ2-5, with D unresolved. The germline CDR1 and CDR2 sequences are GTSNPN and SVGIG (reference sequence). V was trimmed by 0 bases and J by 0 bases, leaving 8 bases between them. This CDR3 is built from 14 residues. Here the CDR3 reads CAWSVLGYQETQYF. CDR3 bases: TGTGCCTGGAGTGTACTCGGGTACCAAGAGACCCAGTACTTC.

The CDR3 bases are TGTGCCAGCAGTTTCGGACATCCCTCCTATAATTCACCCCTCCACTTT. It yields the protein CASSFGHPSYNSPLHF. The chain links TRBV27 to TRBJ1-6; a possible D gene is TRBD1 (5 bases). The CDR3 is made up of 16 amino acids. V dropped 3 bases and J dropped 0 bases, with 9 bases sitting between them. Germline-derived CDR1 and CDR2 are MNHEY and SMNVEV (reference sequence).

The chain combines TRBV6-1 with TRBJ1-6; TRBD1 agrees at 7 bases. J was trimmed by 9 bases and V by 1 base; bases with no gene match: 0. Germline CDR1 MNHNS, CDR2 SASEGT. The CDR3 loop spans 13 amino acids. The CDR3, as DNA: TGTGCCAGCAGTGAAGAGGGGGCTTCACCCCTCCACTTT. Its translation: CASSEEGASPLHF.

The chain has TRBV7-2 and TRBJ1-2; D gene unclear. Germline values: CDR1 SGHTA, CDR2 FQGNSA. The CDR3 is made up of 14 amino acids. Between the trimmed V and J ends, which lost 0 bases and 3 bases, there was a span of 8 bases. The CDR3 DNA sequence: TGTGCCAGCAGCTTAGCGCCAGGCCACTATGGCTACACCTTC. Protein: CASSLAPGHYGYTF. The whole variable domain, filled in from reference TRBV7-2 and TRBJ1-2, reads GAGVSQSPSNKVTEKGKDVELRCDPISGHTALYWYRQSLGQGLEFLIYFQGNSAPDKSGLPSDRFSAERTGGSVSTLTIQRTQQEDSAVYLCASSLAPGHYGYTFGSGTRLTVV.

The rearrangement uses TRBV5-6 and TRBJ2-2; no reliable D call. Germline assignment: CDR1 SGHDT and CDR2 YYEEEE. There are 13 residues in the CDR3. Trimming left V 6 bases short and J 6 bases short, with 12 bases between. The chain's CDR3 is CASNPAGPGELFF. CDR3 bases: TGTGCCAGCAACCCTGCTGGGCCCGGGGAGCTGTTTTTT.